The clone carrying this T cell receptor (beta chain) was detected a few times. Enrolled during active infection, Seattle patients were then followed longitudinally. The data originate from a study of blood T cell repertoires in COVID-19. Study as a whole: Specimens from acute and convalescent COVID-19 originated in the United States, Italy and Spain. From T cells, B-cell-depleted T cells, or PBMCs came the material, which was cDNA or gDNA.

Germline V gene data show CDR1 as LNHNV and CDR2 as YYDKDF (reference sequence). The CDR3 is 13 residues long. With 1 base removed from V and 3 bases from J, the gap between germline ends came to 5 bases. The protocol was immunoSEQ multiplex PCR, while the TCRdb copy is restricted to in-frame clones and leaves out a portion. The table lists roughly 180,000 clones, roughly 78% of them singletons. The sequence was collected from an older woman with COVID-19, enrolled during active disease. Sequencing was performed on peripheral blood. The chain uses TRBV15 and TRBJ2-3; D is ambiguous. This CDR3 is CATSRGMTDTQYF. DNA for the CDR3: TGTGCCACCAGCAGAGGTATGACAGATACGCAGTATTTT.